This is a list of T cell receptor beta chains from one sample in a study of blood T cell repertoires in COVID-19. The protocol was immunoSEQ multiplex PCR, while the TCRdb copy is restricted to in-frame clones and leaves out a portion. The table has fewer than 250,000 clones, under 85% seen once. What was sequenced was peripheral blood. Source of these receptors: a human donor in a cohort sampled during active COVID-19. The CDR3 runs from the conserved cysteine through the conserved F or W. The order of the fields is clone size, V gene, J gene, CDR3 length, D gene, CDR3 protein, CDR3 DNA. A D gene is named only where the DNA matches it firmly. Rows may omit the clone size; those that give it use once, few, many or a size class.

abundance: NA
v_gene: TRBV13
j_gene: TRBJ2-3
len: 16
d_gene: NA
CDR3aa: CASSLGGRKLGDTQYF
CDR3nt: TGTGCCAGCAGCTTAGGTGGCAGGAAACTGGGAGATACGCAGTATTTT

abundance: NA
v_gene: TRBV5-8
j_gene: TRBJ2-1
len: 13
d_gene: TRBD2
CDR3aa: CASSPGTSVEQFF
CDR3nt: TGTGCCAGCAGCCCTGGGACTAGCGTGGAGCAGTTCTTC

abundance: NA
v_gene: TRBV4-2
j_gene: TRBJ1-1
len: 16
d_gene: TRBD1
CDR3aa: CASSQREGQGVSEAFF
CDR3nt: TGTGCCAGCAGCCAAAGGGAAGGACAGGGTGTTTCTGAAGCTTTCTTT

abundance: NA
v_gene: TRBV27
j_gene: TRBJ2-7
len: 15
d_gene: TRBD2
CDR3aa: CASSPRLAGAYEQYF
CDR3nt: TGTGCCAGCAGTCCCCGACTAGCGGGAGCCTACGAGCAGTACTTC

abundance: NA
v_gene: TRBV6-1
j_gene: TRBJ2-7
len: 17
d_gene: TRBD2
CDR3aa: CASSERPRGLEVYEQYF
CDR3nt: TGTGCCAGCAGTGAAAGGCCCCGAGGACTAGAAGTTTACGAGCAGTACTTC

abundance: NA
v_gene: TRBV3-1/TRBV3-2
j_gene: TRBJ2-7
len: 15
d_gene: NA
CDR3aa: CASSQGQGHVYEQYF
CDR3nt: TGTGCCAGCAGCCAAGGGCAGGGGCATGTCTACGAGCAGTACTTC

abundance: few
v_gene: TRBV21-1
j_gene: TRBJ1-5
len: 15
d_gene: NA
CDR3aa: CASGRAETGAANLVF
CDR3nt: TGTGCCAGCGGAAGGGCGGAAACAGGGGCCGCCAATCTCGTTTTT

abundance: NA
v_gene: TRBV6-1
j_gene: TRBJ1-2
len: 17
d_gene: NA
CDR3aa: CASSENQVGQGYYGYTF
CDR3nt: TGTGCCAGCAGTGAGAACCAGGTGGGGCAGGGCTACTATGGCTACACCTTC

abundance: NA
v_gene: TRBV5-5
j_gene: TRBJ1-2
len: 14
d_gene: TRBD1
CDR3aa: CASSKPGTGNGYTF
CDR3nt: TGTGCCAGCAGCAAACCCGGGACAGGGAATGGCTACACCTTC

abundance: NA
v_gene: TRBV12-3/TRBV12-4
j_gene: TRBJ2-1
len: 13
d_gene: TRBD1
CDR3aa: CASSLDRGNEQFF
CDR3nt: TGTGCCAGCAGTTTGGACAGGGGCAATGAGCAGTTCTTC

abundance: NA
v_gene: TRBV15
j_gene: TRBJ2-5
len: 15
d_gene: TRBD2
CDR3aa: CATSRIGGEGETQYF
CDR3nt: TGTGCCACCAGCCGCATCGGGGGGGAAGGAGAGACCCAGTACTTC

abundance: NA
v_gene: TRBV30
j_gene: TRBJ2-5
len: 12
d_gene: NA
CDR3aa: CAWNGGAETQYF
CDR3nt: TGTGCCTGGAATGGGGGCGCGGAGACCCAGTACTTC

abundance: NA
v_gene: TRBV18
j_gene: TRBJ1-1
len: 15
d_gene: TRBD1
CDR3aa: CASSPGQATETEAFF
CDR3nt: TGTGCCAGCTCACCCGGACAGGCTACCGAGACTGAAGCTTTCTTT

abundance: once
v_gene: TRBV28
j_gene: TRBJ1-1
len: 13
d_gene: NA
CDR3aa: CASSSNPNTEAFF
CDR3nt: TGTGCCAGCAGCTCTAACCCGAACACTGAAGCTTTCTTT

abundance: NA
v_gene: TRBV3-1/TRBV3-2
j_gene: TRBJ2-5
len: 17
d_gene: TRBD2
CDR3aa: CASSQVRGLAGQETQYF
CDR3nt: TGTGCCAGCAGCCAAGTCCGGGGACTAGCGGGTCAAGAGACCCAGTACTTC

abundance: NA
v_gene: TRBV27
j_gene: TRBJ2-1
len: 15
d_gene: TRBD2
CDR3aa: CASSLTSGSYNEQFF
CDR3nt: TGTGCCAGCAGCCTAACTAGCGGAAGCTACAATGAGCAGTTCTTC

abundance: NA
v_gene: TRBV11-2
j_gene: TRBJ2-7
len: 14
d_gene: TRBD2
CDR3aa: CASERGGTTYEQYF
CDR3nt: TGTGCCAGCGAACGCGGGGGGACTACCTACGAGCAGTACTTC

abundance: NA
v_gene: TRBV7-2
j_gene: TRBJ2-5
len: 18
d_gene: TRBD2
CDR3aa: CASSLAHLGAGVGKTQYF
CDR3nt: TGTGCCAGCAGCTTAGCCCACTTGGGAGCGGGAGTAGGGAAGACCCAGTACTTC

abundance: NA
v_gene: TRBV6-1
j_gene: TRBJ2-1
len: 16
d_gene: TRBD2
CDR3aa: CASSGIAGGPQNEQFF
CDR3nt: TGTGCCAGCAGTGGAATAGCGGGAGGGCCGCAAAATGAGCAGTTCTTC

abundance: NA
v_gene: TRBV19
j_gene: TRBJ1-2
len: 13
d_gene: TRBD1
CDR3aa: CASANRGPGGYTF
CDR3nt: TGTGCCAGTGCAAACAGGGGGCCAGGGGGCTACACCTTC

abundance: NA
v_gene: TRBV3-1/TRBV3-2
j_gene: TRBJ2-7
len: 14
d_gene: NA
CDR3aa: CASSQAGDTYEQYF
CDR3nt: TGTGCCAGCAGCCAAGCGGGGGATACCTACGAGCAGTACTTC

abundance: NA
v_gene: TRBV6-5
j_gene: TRBJ1-5
len: 13
d_gene: TRBD1
CDR3aa: CASRTGGNQPQHF
CDR3nt: TGTGCCAGCAGAACAGGGGGCAATCAGCCCCAGCATTTT

abundance: few
v_gene: TRBV9
j_gene: TRBJ2-2
len: 15
d_gene: NA
CDR3aa: CASSPNRLVIGELFF
CDR3nt: TGTGCCAGCAGCCCAAATCGACTAGTGATCGGGGAGCTGTTTTTT

abundance: few
v_gene: TRBV6-5
j_gene: TRBJ2-1
len: 15
d_gene: TRBD1
CDR3aa: CASRYRGLSYNEQFF
CDR3nt: TGTGCCAGCAGATACAGGGGGCTATCCTACAATGAGCAGTTCTTC

abundance: NA
v_gene: TRBV7-9
j_gene: TRBJ1-1
len: 14
d_gene: NA
CDR3aa: CASTQQGGNTEAFF
CDR3nt: TGTGCCAGCACCCAACAGGGTGGGAACACTGAAGCTTTCTTT

abundance: NA
v_gene: TRBV29-1
j_gene: TRBJ2-7
len: 11
d_gene: TRBD2
CDR3aa: CSVRAGLEQYF
CDR3nt: TGCAGCGTTAGAGCGGGGCTCGAGCAGTACTTC

abundance: NA
v_gene: TRBV14
j_gene: TRBJ2-3
len: 14
d_gene: NA
CDR3aa: CASSQDGRGNTQYF
CDR3nt: TGTGCCAGCAGCCAAGATGGGAGGGGGAATACGCAGTATTTT

abundance: NA
v_gene: TRBV18
j_gene: TRBJ2-1
len: 16
d_gene: NA
CDR3aa: CASSRQTSNLYNEQFF
CDR3nt: TGTGCCAGCTCACGTCAAACTAGCAACCTCTACAATGAGCAGTTCTTC

abundance: NA
v_gene: TRBV10-2
j_gene: TRBJ2-1
len: 15
d_gene: NA
CDR3aa: CASSELQGSYNEQFF
CDR3nt: TGCGCCAGCAGTGAGTTACAGGGTTCCTACAATGAGCAGTTCTTC

abundance: NA
v_gene: TRBV7-3
j_gene: TRBJ1-1
len: 14
d_gene: NA
CDR3aa: CASSSKPGTSEAFF
CDR3nt: TGTGCCAGCAGCTCTAAGCCCGGGACATCTGAAGCTTTCTTT

abundance: NA
v_gene: TRBV18
j_gene: TRBJ2-5
len: 15
d_gene: NA
CDR3aa: CASSFNSGSQETQYF
CDR3nt: TGTGCCAGCTCATTCAACTCCGGGTCTCAGGAGACCCAGTACTTC

abundance: NA
v_gene: TRBV18
j_gene: TRBJ1-3
len: 16
d_gene: NA
CDR3aa: CASSPAAGGTGNTIYF
CDR3nt: TGTGCCAGCTCCCCCGCGGCGGGGGGCACTGGAAACACCATATATTTT

abundance: few
v_gene: TRBV7-3
j_gene: TRBJ1-2
len: 15
d_gene: NA
CDR3aa: CASSLNGEGIYGYTF
CDR3nt: TGTGCCAGCAGCTTAAACGGGGAGGGGATATATGGCTACACCTTC

abundance: NA
v_gene: TRBV28
j_gene: TRBJ2-7
len: 16
d_gene: TRBD1
CDR3aa: CASKVPGTGKSYEQYF
CDR3nt: TGTGCCAGCAAAGTCCCCGGGACAGGAAAATCCTACGAGCAGTACTTC

abundance: NA
v_gene: TRBV12-3/TRBV12-4
j_gene: TRBJ2-7
len: 12
d_gene: NA
CDR3aa: CASSLEGYEQYF
CDR3nt: TGTGCCAGCAGTTTGGAGGGTTACGAGCAGTACTTC

abundance: NA
v_gene: TRBV12-3/TRBV12-4
j_gene: TRBJ1-2
len: 13
d_gene: TRBD1
CDR3aa: CASTRTGQNGYTF
CDR3nt: TGTGCCAGCACCCGGACAGGGCAGAATGGCTACACCTTC

abundance: NA
v_gene: TRBV28
j_gene: TRBJ2-5
len: 12
d_gene: NA
CDR3aa: CASRRFSETQYF
CDR3nt: TGTGCCAGCAGGCGGTTTTCGGAGACCCAGTACTTC

abundance: NA
v_gene: TRBV6-5
j_gene: TRBJ1-6
len: 15
d_gene: TRBD1
CDR3aa: CASNRQGSYNSPLHF
CDR3nt: TGTGCCAGCAACCGACAGGGCTCCTATAATTCACCCCTCCACTTT

abundance: NA
v_gene: TRBV5-1
j_gene: TRBJ2-2
len: 14
d_gene: NA
CDR3aa: CASSLDLHTGELFF
CDR3nt: TGCGCCAGCAGCTTGGACCTACACACCGGGGAGCTGTTTTTT

abundance: NA
v_gene: TRBV10-3
j_gene: TRBJ1-1
len: 15
d_gene: TRBD1
CDR3aa: CAINTGGVGSTEAFF
CDR3nt: TGTGCCATCAATACAGGGGGCGTGGGGAGCACTGAAGCTTTCTTT

abundance: NA
v_gene: TRBV11-2
j_gene: TRBJ1-5
len: 15
d_gene: TRBD1
CDR3aa: CASSLTTGFDQPQHF
CDR3nt: TGTGCCAGCAGCTTGACGACAGGGTTCGATCAGCCCCAGCATTTT

abundance: few
v_gene: TRBV7-9
j_gene: TRBJ1-3
len: 14
d_gene: NA
CDR3aa: CASSYLTQGNTIYF
CDR3nt: TGTGCCAGCAGCTACCTGACTCAGGGGAACACCATATATTTT

abundance: NA
v_gene: TRBV6-5
j_gene: TRBJ1-2
len: 13
d_gene: TRBD1
CDR3aa: CASRFPGQGSYTF
CDR3nt: TGTGCCAGCAGATTCCCGGGACAGGGAAGCTACACCTTC

abundance: NA
v_gene: TRBV5-1
j_gene: TRBJ2-7
len: 15
d_gene: NA
CDR3aa: CASSYNRDTPYEQYF
CDR3nt: TGCGCCAGCAGCTATAACCGGGACACCCCCTACGAGCAGTACTTC

abundance: NA
v_gene: TRBV18
j_gene: TRBJ1-4
len: 16
d_gene: TRBD1
CDR3aa: CASSPPREGADEKLFF
CDR3nt: TGTGCCAGCTCACCACCGAGAGAGGGGGCCGATGAAAAACTGTTTTTT

abundance: NA
v_gene: TRBV11-2
j_gene: TRBJ2-1
len: 15
d_gene: TRBD2
CDR3aa: CASSLVLAGGREQFF
CDR3nt: TGTGCCAGCAGCTTAGTCCTAGCGGGAGGGCGAGAGCAGTTCTTC

abundance: NA
v_gene: TRBV27
j_gene: TRBJ2-1
len: 11
d_gene: NA
CDR3aa: CASSHGIEQFF
CDR3nt: TGTGCCAGCAGCCACGGGATTGAGCAGTTCTTC

abundance: NA
v_gene: TRBV27
j_gene: TRBJ2-1
len: 16
d_gene: TRBD2
CDR3aa: CASSFVLAGGSNEQFF
CDR3nt: TGTGCCAGCAGTTTTGTTCTGGCGGGAGGATCCAATGAGCAGTTCTTC

abundance: NA
v_gene: TRBV5-6
j_gene: TRBJ2-4
len: 13
d_gene: NA
CDR3aa: CASSSSGVDIQYF
CDR3nt: TGTGCCAGCAGCTCCTCGGGGGTGGACATTCAGTACTTC